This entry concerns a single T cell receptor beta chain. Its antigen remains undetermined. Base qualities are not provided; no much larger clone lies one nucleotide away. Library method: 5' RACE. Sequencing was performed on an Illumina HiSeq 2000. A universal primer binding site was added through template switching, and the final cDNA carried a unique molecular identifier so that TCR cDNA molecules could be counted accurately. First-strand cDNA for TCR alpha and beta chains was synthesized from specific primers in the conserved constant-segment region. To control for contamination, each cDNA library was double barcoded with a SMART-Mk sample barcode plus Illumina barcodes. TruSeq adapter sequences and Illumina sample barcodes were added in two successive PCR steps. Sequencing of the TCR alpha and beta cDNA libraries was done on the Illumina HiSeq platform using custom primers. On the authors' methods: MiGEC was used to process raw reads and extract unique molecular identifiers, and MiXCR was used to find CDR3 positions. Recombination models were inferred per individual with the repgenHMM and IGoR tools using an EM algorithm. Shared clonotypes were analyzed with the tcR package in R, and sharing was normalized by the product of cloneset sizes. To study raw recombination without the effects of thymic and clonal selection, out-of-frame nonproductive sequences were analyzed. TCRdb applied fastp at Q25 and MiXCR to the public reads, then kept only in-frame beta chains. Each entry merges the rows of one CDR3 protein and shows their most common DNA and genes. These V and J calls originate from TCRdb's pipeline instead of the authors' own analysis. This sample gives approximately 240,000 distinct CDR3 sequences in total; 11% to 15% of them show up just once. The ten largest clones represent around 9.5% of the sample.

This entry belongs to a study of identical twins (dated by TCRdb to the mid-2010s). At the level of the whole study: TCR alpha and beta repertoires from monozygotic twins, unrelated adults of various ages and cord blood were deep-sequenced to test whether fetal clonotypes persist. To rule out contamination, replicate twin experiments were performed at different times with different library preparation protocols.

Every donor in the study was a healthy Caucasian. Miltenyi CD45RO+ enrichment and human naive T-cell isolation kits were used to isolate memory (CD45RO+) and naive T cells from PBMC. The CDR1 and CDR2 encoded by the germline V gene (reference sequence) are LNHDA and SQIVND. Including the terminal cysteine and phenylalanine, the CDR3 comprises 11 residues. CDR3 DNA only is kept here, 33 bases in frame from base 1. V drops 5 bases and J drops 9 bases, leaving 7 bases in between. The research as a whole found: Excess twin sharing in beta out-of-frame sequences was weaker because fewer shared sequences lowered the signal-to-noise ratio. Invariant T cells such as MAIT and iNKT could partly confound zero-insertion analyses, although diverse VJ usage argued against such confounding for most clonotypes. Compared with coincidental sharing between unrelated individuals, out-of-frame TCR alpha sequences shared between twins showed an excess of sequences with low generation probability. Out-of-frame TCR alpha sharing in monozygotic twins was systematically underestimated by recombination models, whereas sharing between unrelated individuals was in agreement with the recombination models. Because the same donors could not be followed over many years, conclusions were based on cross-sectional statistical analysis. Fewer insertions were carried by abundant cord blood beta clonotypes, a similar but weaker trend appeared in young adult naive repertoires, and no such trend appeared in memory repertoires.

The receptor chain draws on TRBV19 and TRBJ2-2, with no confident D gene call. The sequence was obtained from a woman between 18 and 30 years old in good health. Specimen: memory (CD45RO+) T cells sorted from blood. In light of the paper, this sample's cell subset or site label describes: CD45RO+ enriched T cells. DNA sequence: TGTGCCAGTAGTCCCTCAAGGGAGCTGTTTTTT. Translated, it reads CASSPSRELFF.